Each of the 26 T cell receptor beta chains below was sequenced from the same sample in a study of cytomegalovirus exposure and HLA in healthy donors (dated by TCRdb to 2017 to 2019). Preparation of the library involved the immunoSEQ multiplex PCR assay. TCRdb carries this immuneACCESS record with in-frame sequences only. Its versions omit some clonotypes, under half of them owing to an unresolved V gene in the studies checked, with the rest unexplained. Counted in this sample were about 82,000 clones; approximately 95% of them appeared once. 0.6% to 0.7% of the sample rests with the top ten. The material sequenced was PBMCs. All receptors derive from a woman younger than 30 in good health and CMV-seronegative.

The chain employs TRBV15 and TRBJ2-5, with D possibly matching TRBD2 (5 bases). The ends were cut back, 2 bases at V and 4 bases at J, with 17 bases in the middle. Germline values: CDR1 LNHNV, CDR2 YYDKDF (reference sequence). The CDR3 sequence is 16 residues long. CDR3 in DNA: TGTGCCACCAGCAGATTAGAAGGGAGAGGTCGAGAGACCCAGTACTTC. It is translated as CATSRLEGRGRETQYF.

The rearrangement links TRBV7-2 to TRBJ2-3; 13 bases line up with TRBD2. Germline assignment: CDR1 SGHTA and CDR2 FQGNSA. The CDR3 loop spans 18 amino acids. Losses at the gene ends were 3 bases for V and 2 bases for J; bases not matched to a gene: 8. The chain's CDR3 is CASSFTSGGDPNTDTQYF. The CDR3 nucleotides are TGTGCCAGCAGCTTTACTAGCGGGGGGGATCCAAACACAGATACGCAGTATTTT.

The V gene is TRBV2, the J gene TRBJ1-2, with D maybe TRBD1 (6 bases). The CDR3 has 13 amino acids. Germline V gene lookup returns CDR1 SNHLY and CDR2 FYNNEI. V gave up 6 bases and J gave up 5 bases, with 13 bases separating them. CDR3 region: CASRPGGRYGYTF. CDR3 nucleotides: TGTGCCAGCAGACCGGGGGGCCGGTATGGCTACACCTTC.

This sequence joins TRBV7-9 and TRBJ2-1, with TRBD1 matching 7 bases. CDR1 is SEHNR, CDR2 FQNEAQ, per germline (reference sequence). With V trimmed by 2 bases and J by 6 bases, 10 bases remained unmatched. The CDR3 sequence is 16 residues long. CDR3 sequence reads: CASSLKKLGQVNEQFF. The DNA of the CDR3 is TGTGCCAGCAGCTTAAAAAAGCTAGGACAGGTCAATGAGCAGTTCTTC.

The chain carries TRBV15 and TRBJ2-1; maybe TRBD1 (5 bases). The CDR3 totals 15 residues. CDR1 is LNHNV and CDR2 is YYDKDF in the germline V gene (reference sequence). V was shortened by 0 bases and J by 3 bases, with 9 bases between the two germline ends. The CDR3 reads CATSRDGAVYNEQFF. DNA of the CDR3: TGTGCCACCAGCAGAGATGGGGCCGTCTACAATGAGCAGTTCTTC.

The V call is TRBV19, the J call TRBJ2-3; no firm D call. The CDR3 spans 14 residues. Trimming took off 3 bases at V and 8 bases at J, with 15 bases between the two ends. Germline CDR1 is LNHDA and CDR2 is SQIVND (reference sequence). CDR3 amino acids: CASSISGKVGTQYF. In nucleotides, the CDR3 is TGTGCCAGTAGTATTTCAGGAAAAGTGGGTACGCAGTATTTT.

V and J are TRBV5-1 and TRBJ1-2; the match to TRBD1 covers 8 bases. V dropped 3 bases and J dropped 0; count of bases not matched to a gene: 1. From germline, CDR1 is SGHRS and CDR2 YFSETQ. This CDR3 is built from 14 residues. Written as DNA, the CDR3 is TGCGCCAGCAGCTGGGGACAGGCTAACTATGGCTACACCTTC. Protein: CASSWGQANYGYTF.

The CDR3 sequence is CASSLGQGWGNEQFF. The CDR3 DNA follows: TGTGCCAGCAGTCTAGGACAGGGGTGGGGCAATGAGCAGTTCTTC. The chain has TRBV28 and TRBJ2-1; 9 bases fit TRBD1. The CDR3 contains 15 residues. Trimming cost V 5 bases and J 6 bases; bases outside gene matches: 8. The V gene's germline CDR1 is MDHEN and CDR2 SYDVKM.

The rearrangement links TRBV7-2 to TRBJ1-1, with unresolved D. CDR1 is SGHTA, CDR2 FQGNSA, per germline. CDR3 length: 14 residues. Trimming took off 2 bases at V and 4 bases at J, with 11 bases between the two ends. The CDR3 here is CASSLKRGGTEAFF. The CDR3 DNA reads as TGTGCCAGCAGCTTAAAGCGGGGAGGCACTGAAGCTTTCTTT.

This clone was detected only once. J is TRBJ2-1 and V is TRBV29-1; 8 nucleotides match TRBD2. The junction had 3 bases not matched to a gene; V was cut back by 4 bases and J by 1 base. The CDR3 runs 14 residues. CDR1 and CDR2 (germline): SQVTM, ANQGSEA. CDR3 nucleotides: TGCAGCGTTGGCGGGGGGCGTTCCTACAATGAGCAGTTCTTC. Translation gives CSVGGGRSYNEQFF.

The chain joins TRBV4-1 to TRBJ1-3; unclear D gene. Trimming stripped 7 bases from V and 1 base from J, with 14 bases between. In germline, CDR1 is MGHRA, CDR2 YSYEKL. CDR3 length: 15 residues. The CDR3 DNA reads as TGCGCCAGCACCGATCCTGGAGGATCTGGAAACACCATATATTTT. Protein sequence: CASTDPGGSGNTIYF.

V is TRBV4-3 and J is TRBJ1-1, with D perhaps TRBD1 (5 bases). Trimming left V 3 bases short and J 4 bases short, with 9 bases between. Per the germline V gene, CDR1 is LGHNA and CDR2 is YSLEER. This CDR3 is 13 amino acids long. In nucleotides, the CDR3 is TGCGCCAGCAGCCACCCGGGGGGCACTGAAGCTTTCTTT. Its protein product is CASSHPGGTEAFF.

The chain is built from TRBV27 and TRBJ2-1, with TRBD1 matching over 9 bases. CDR3 length: 15 amino acids. Germline lookup yields CDR1 MNHEY and CDR2 SMNVEV (reference sequence). The J segment lost 7 bases and the V segment lost 3 bases, leaving 7 bases of the junction unmatched. The CDR3 nucleotides read TGTGCCAGCAGTTTTGGGGGACAGGGCTATAATGAGCAGTTCTTC. As protein: CASSFGGQGYNEQFF.

The gene calls are TRBV28 and TRBJ1-1; the match to TRBD1 covers 9 bases. Germline V CDR1 and CDR2: MDHEN, SYDVKM. Trimming cost V 6 bases and J 8 bases; bases outside gene matches: 13. The CDR3 covers 15 residues. The CDR3 bases are TGTGCCAGCAGCCAGACGACAGGGGGTATCTCCGAAGCTTTCTTT. Residues: CASSQTTGGISEAFF.

This clone has a single count. The chain joins TRBV28 to TRBJ2-7, with 8 bases lining up with TRBD2. This CDR3 has 15 amino acids. Trimming cost V 6 bases and J 3 bases; bases outside gene matches: 10. CDR1 is MDHEN and CDR2 is SYDVKM in the germline V gene. The chain's CDR3 is CASRPTSGGVYEQYF. The DNA for the CDR3 is TGTGCCAGCAGACCTACTAGCGGAGGGGTCTACGAGCAGTACTTC.

The chain combines TRBV9 with TRBJ2-5; 10 nucleotides match TRBD2. Trimming removed 4 bases from V and 2 bases from J; junction bases left unmatched: 8. Germline loops: CDR1 SGDLS, CDR2 YYNGEE. The CDR3 length is 16 residues. Here the CDR3 DNA reads TGTGCCAGCAGCTGGGGGAGCGGGGGGGTTCAAGAGACCCAGTACTTC. Translated: CASSWGSGGVQETQYF.

The J gene is TRBJ2-3, the V gene TRBV5-4; D may be TRBD2 (5 bases). CDR3 size: 16 residues. The ends were cut back, 4 bases at V and 7 bases at J, with 22 bases in the middle. Per germline, CDR1 SGHNT and CDR2 YYREEE (reference sequence). The CDR3, as DNA: TGTGCCAGCAGCCCACCCCCCAGCGGCGGAGTCAATACGCAGTATTTT. It translates to CASSPPPSGGVNTQYF. The full variable domain, in which reference TRBV5-4 and TRBJ2-3 provide the parts outside the CDR3, is ETGVTQSPTHLIKTRGQQVTLRCSSQSGHNTVSWYQQALGQGPQFIFQYYREEENGRGNFPPRFSGLQFPNYSSELNVNALELDDSALYLCASSPPPSGGVNTQYFGPGTRLTVL.

This rearrangement joins TRBV7-9 to TRBJ1-4, with TRBD1 matching 9 bases. V lost 5 bases to trimming and J lost 7 bases; unmatched junction nucleotides: 5. The CDR3 runs 14 residues. Germline values: CDR1 SEHNR, CDR2 FQNEAQ (reference sequence). This CDR3 is CASSVDRGVEKLFF. The CDR3 DNA follows: TGTGCCAGCAGCGTGGACAGGGGAGTTGAAAAACTGTTTTTT.

J is TRBJ2-6 and V is TRBV30, with 7 bases matching TRBD1. The germline CDR1 and CDR2 sequences are GTSNPN and SVGIG (reference sequence). The CDR3 is 14 residues long. V was clipped by 6 bases and J by 1 base; unmatched bases: 3. CDR3 loop: CACQQGSGANVLTF. The CDR3 DNA follows: TGTGCCTGTCAACAGGGGTCTGGGGCCAACGTCCTGACTTTC.

This sequence joins TRBV6-1 and TRBJ1-1, with TRBD1 matching 10 bases. Germline CDR1 MNHNS, CDR2 SASEGT. The CDR3 is 15 amino acids. The junction had 6 bases not matched to a gene; V was cut back by 0 bases and J by 8 bases. The CDR3 DNA sequence: TGTGCCAGCAGTGAAGCCTCGACAGGGGGCGCGGAAGCTTTCTTT. Encoded protein: CASSEASTGGAEAFF.

The chain combines TRBV18 with TRBJ2-5; 10 bases agree with TRBD2. V lost 0 bases to trimming and J lost 1 base; unmatched junction nucleotides: 5. The CDR3 extends over 17 amino acids. Germline V gene sequence: CDR1 KGHSH, CDR2 LQKENI. The CDR3, as DNA: TGTGCCAGCTCACCACCGGTTAGCGGGGGGCTCCAAGAGACCCAGTACTTC. It is translated as CASSPPVSGGLQETQYF.

The chain carries TRBV6-6 and TRBJ1-3; D might be TRBD1 (6 bases). The V end was cut by 6 bases, the J end by 2 bases, with 11 bases between. Germline V gene data show CDR1 as MNHNY and CDR2 as SVGAGI (reference sequence). This CDR3 is 14 amino acids long. CDR3 nucleotides: TGTGCCAGCAGATCGGGACAAACTGGAAACACCATATATTTT. Translating gives CASRSGQTGNTIYF.

This chain connects TRBV6-6 to TRBJ2-7, with 8 bases fitting TRBD1. The CDR3 totals 11 residues. The germline V gene encodes CDR1 MNHNY and CDR2 SVGAGI (reference sequence). The trim removed 5 bases at V and 9 bases at J, leaving 3 bases unmatched. The CDR3 is CASSPQGVQYF. In nucleotides, the CDR3 is TGTGCCAGCAGTCCACAGGGGGTGCAGTACTTC.

The rearrangement links TRBV11-3 to TRBJ2-2; D possibly corresponds to TRBD2 (5 bases). CDR1 SGHNT and CDR2 YENEEA come from the germline V gene. Trimming stripped 4 bases from V and 5 bases from J, with 8 bases between. This CDR3 comprises 13 residues. Here the CDR3 reads CASSSTGTGELFF. As DNA, the CDR3 is TGTGCCAGCAGCTCCACGGGGACCGGGGAGCTGTTTTTT.

The rearrangement uses TRBV5-1 and TRBJ2-3; D perhaps matches TRBD1 (6 bases). This CDR3 has 17 amino acids. V lost 1 base and J 2 bases, leaving 17 bases between the germline ends. Germline V CDR1 and CDR2: SGHRS, YFSETQ. The CDR3 region has the DNA TGCGCCAGCAGCTTGCGTGGGGGCCCCAGCCTCACAGATACGCAGTATTTT. Translation gives CASSLRGGPSLTDTQYF.

The CDR3 DNA sequence: TGTGCCAGCAGTGAAGTCAGGGGACAGGTATACGAGCAGTACTTC. Translation gives CASSEVRGQVYEQYF. The rearrangement uses TRBV6-1 and TRBJ2-7, with TRBD1 matching over 8 bases. V dropped 1 base and J dropped 4; count of bases not matched to a gene: 6. The CDR3 loop spans 15 amino acids. Per germline, CDR1 MNHNS and CDR2 SASEGT.